This entry lists 19 T cell receptor beta chains sequenced from one sample in a study of human T cells and chemical hapten exposure. Using its own MiXCR run on the RACE reads, TCRdb lists one record per CDR3 protein. This sample has roughly 380,000 distinct CDR3 sequences, with 5.1% found just once. Sample time point: pre-sensitization, week 0. The treatment was: therapeutic diphenylcyclopropenone sensitization with weekly scalp DPC. The specimen was whole blood, collected in connection with sensitization to the hapten diphenylcyclopropenone (DPC). The receptors derive from a woman between 50 and 59 years old with alopecia areata. Some clones in this sample may be carry-over from other donors' samples.

This chain connects TRBV6-6 to TRBJ1-2; a possible D gene is TRBD1 (5 bases). There are 12 residues in the CDR3. V lost 6 bases and J lost 4, with 9 bases in between. The germline CDR1 and CDR2 sequences are MNHNY and SVGAGI (reference sequence). Written as DNA, the CDR3 is TGTGCCAGCAGCAGACAGCTCTATGGCTACACCTTC. It is translated as CASSRQLYGYTF.

This clonotype was counted at least ten times. V gene TRBV20-1 combines with J gene TRBJ2-3; 8 bases are a match to TRBD1. The length of the CDR3 is 14 residues. Germline V gene data show CDR1 as DFQATT and CDR2 as SNEGSKA (reference sequence). CDR3 loop: CIPGQGNLADTQYF. CDR3 coding DNA: TGCATCCCCGGACAGGGCAATCTCGCAGATACGCAGTATTTT.

This clonotype was observed a few times. The CDR3 nucleotides are TGTGCCAGCAGACAGGAAGGCAGCTCCTACGAGCAGTACTTC. Protein sequence: CASRQEGSSYEQYF. This chain connects TRBV5-5 to TRBJ2-7, with D possibly matching TRBD1 (5 bases). The CDR3 is 14 amino acids. The germline V gene has CDR1 SGHKS and CDR2 YYEKEE (reference sequence). The V end was cut by 5 bases, the J end by 0 bases, with 12 bases between.

The table lists this clonotype with many counts. J is TRBJ1-5 and V is TRBV2; D ambiguous. Trimming pared 4 bases from V and 0 bases from J, leaving 13 bases between. This CDR3 contains 16 residues. Germline CDR1 SNHLY, CDR2 FYNNEI. The CDR3 spells CASSGSQSYSNQPQHF. As DNA, the CDR3 is TGTGCCAGCAGTGGGTCCCAGAGTTATAGCAATCAGCCCCAGCATTTT. Complete variable domain (other parts from reference TRBV2 and TRBJ1-5): EPEVTQTPSHQVTQMGQEVILRCVPISNHLYFYWYRQILGQKVEFLVSFYNNEISEKSEIFDDQFSVERPDGSNFTLKIRSTKLEDSAMYFCASSGSQSYSNQPQHFGDGTRLSIL.

This clonotype was counted at least ten times. The chain is built from TRBV12-3 or TRBV12-4 and TRBJ1-3; no clear D. V was clipped by 9 bases and J by 0 bases, with 9 bases between them. The CDR3 is made up of 13 amino acids. Written as DNA, the CDR3 is TGTGCCAGTGGCAGGAGCTCTGGAAACACCATATATTTT. Amino acid sequence: CASGRSSGNTIYF.

The chain joins TRBV7-2 to TRBJ1-4, with 7 bases fitting TRBD1. The junction had 4 bases not matched to a gene; V was cut back by 6 bases and J by 3 bases. The CDR3 loop spans 14 amino acids. Germline V gives CDR1 SGHTA, CDR2 FQGNSA. The CDR3 nucleotides read TGTGCCAGCAGGGACGGGACAGCTAATGAAAAACTGTTTTTT. Protein product: CASRDGTANEKLFF.

This clonotype has more than one count but fewer than ten. The chain has TRBV4-3 and TRBJ2-7; no reliable D call. This CDR3 is built from 14 residues. V was shortened by 0 bases and J by 1 base, with 7 bases between the two germline ends. The germline V gene has CDR1 LGHNA and CDR2 YSLEER. CDR3 DNA sequence: TGCGCCAGCAGCCAAGAAACCCTGTCCTACGAGCAGTACTTC. Encoded protein: CASSQETLSYEQYF.

The rearrangement uses TRBV20-1 and TRBJ2-3; TRBD1 or TRBD2 may be the D gene (6 bases each). From germline, CDR1 is DFQATT and CDR2 SNEGSKA (reference sequence). V was cut by 4 bases and J by 2 bases, with 10 bases left in between. This CDR3 is built from 13 residues. The CDR3 is CSATGGATDTQYF. The CDR3 DNA follows: TGCAGTGCTACCGGGGGCGCCACAGATACGCAGTATTTT.

This clonotype was picked up many times. V and J are TRBV28 and TRBJ2-3, with 7 bases identical to TRBD1. Germline-derived CDR1 and CDR2 are MDHEN and SYDVKM. Unmatched junction bases numbered 14, after V lost 6 bases and J lost 2 bases. The CDR3 sequence is 17 residues long. The CDR3 region is CASRGGRVPPFTDTQYF. The CDR3 DNA reads TGTGCCAGCAGAGGGGGCAGGGTCCCACCTTTCACAGATACGCAGTATTTT. The full variable domain, its missing parts supplied by reference TRBV28 and TRBJ2-3, is DVKVTQSSRYLVKRTGEKVFLECVQDMDHENMFWYRQDPGLGLRLIYFSYDVKMKEKGDIPEGYSVSREKKERFSLILESASTNQTSMYLCASRGGRVPPFTDTQYFGPGTRLTVL.

This clonotype was counted many times. A junction end diverges from the germline sequence, so it may reflect a read error. CDR3 in amino acids: CASSFRLNSEAFF. The CDR3, as DNA: TGTGCCAGCAGCTTCCGACTGAACAGTGAAGCTTTCTTT. The chain is built from TRBV9 and TRBJ1-1, with D unclear. This CDR3 is built from 13 residues. Germline V gives CDR1 SGDLS, CDR2 YYNGEE.

This clonotype has at least ten counts. This chain uses TRBV5-1 with TRBJ2-7; the D is unclear. CDR3 length: 12 residues. V gave up 4 bases and J gave up 1 base, with 6 bases separating them. CDR1 is SGHRS and CDR2 is YFSETQ in the germline V gene. CDR3 amino acids: CASSASSYEQYF. In nucleotides, the CDR3 is TGCGCCAGCAGCGCGAGTTCCTACGAGCAGTACTTC.

This clonotype was counted many times. V is TRBV28 and J is TRBJ1-1; D remains ambiguous. V lost 2 bases to trimming and J lost 7 bases, with 11 bases between them. Germline lookup yields CDR1 MDHEN and CDR2 SYDVKM. The CDR3 is made up of 13 amino acids. CDR3 loop: CASSLPSADEAFF. CDR3 in DNA: TGTGCCAGCAGTTTACCGTCGGCGGATGAAGCTTTCTTT.

The J gene is TRBJ1-1, the V gene TRBV29-1; D is undetermined. CDR3 length: 13 amino acids. Germline V gene lookup returns CDR1 SQVTM and CDR2 ANQGSEA. Between the trimmed V and J ends, which lost 4 bases and 0 bases, there was a span of 9 bases. The CDR3 loop reads CSVVALMNTEAFF. In DNA, the CDR3 is TGCAGCGTTGTGGCGCTGATGAACACTGAAGCTTTCTTT.

This clonotype was observed a few times. The CDR3 loop reads CASSTLAGRGYNEQFF. The CDR3 DNA reads as TGTGCCAGCTCAACCCTAGCGGGAAGGGGGTACAATGAGCAGTTCTTC. The rearrangement links TRBV18 to TRBJ2-1, with 9 bases matching TRBD2. Looked up from germline, CDR1 is KGHSH and CDR2 is LQKENI. The trim removed 5 bases at V and 4 bases at J, leaving 9 bases unmatched. The length of the CDR3 is 16 residues.

The V call is TRBV6-2 or TRBV6-3, the J call TRBJ1-1; 7 nucleotides line up with TRBD1. The trim removed 6 bases at V and 3 bases at J, leaving 16 bases unmatched. Germline CDR1 is MNHEY and CDR2 is SVGEGT. This CDR3 has 17 residues. The CDR3: CASSTILQGGSDTEAFF. The CDR3 coding sequence is TGTGCCAGCAGCACAATCCTCCAGGGGGGCTCGGACACTGAAGCTTTCTTT.

This clonotype has a handful of counts. The J gene is TRBJ2-4, the V gene TRBV30, with no clear D. V dropped 3 bases and J dropped 9 bases, with 12 bases sitting between them. The CDR3 has 12 amino acids. CDR1 and CDR2 (germline): GTSNPN, SVGIG (reference sequence). CDR3 region: CAWSIVHSIQYF. The CDR3 DNA sequence: TGTGCCTGGAGCATAGTGCATTCCATTCAGTACTTC.

The gene calls are TRBV5-4 and TRBJ1-1; 8 bases fit TRBD1. The CDR3 loop spans 14 amino acids. With V trimmed by 4 bases and J by 3 bases, 5 bases remained unmatched. From germline, CDR1 is SGHNT and CDR2 YYREEE (reference sequence). The CDR3 sequence: CASSPGQVDTEAFF. The CDR3 region has the DNA TGTGCCAGCAGCCCGGGACAGGTCGACACTGAAGCTTTCTTT.

This clonotype was counted ten times or more. The genes are TRBV25-1 and TRBJ2-3; D ambiguous. Germline lookup yields CDR1 MGHDK and CDR2 SYGVNS. V was trimmed by 8 bases and J by 2 bases, leaving 14 bases between them. The CDR3 consists of 14 residues. The CDR3 coding sequence is TGTGCCAGCCCCCCGGCGCGCTCCACAGATACGCAGTATTTT. Residues: CASPPARSTDTQYF. Looking up the rest from reference TRBV25-1 and TRBJ2-3 gives the full variable domain: EADIYQTPRYLVIGTGKKITLECSQTMGHDKMYWYQQDPGMELHLIHYSYGVNSTEKGDLSSESTVSRIRTEHFPLTLESARPSHTSQYLCASPPARSTDTQYFGPGTRLTVL.

There are many counts of this clonotype. The chain couples TRBV5-1 to TRBJ2-6; no clear D. The CDR3 runs 16 residues. With 1 base removed from V and 0 bases from J, the gap between germline ends came to 8 bases. Germline-derived CDR1 and CDR2 are SGHRS and YFSETQ. CDR3 protein: CASSLTWDSGANVLTF. For the CDR3, the DNA is TGCGCCAGCAGCTTGACCTGGGACTCTGGGGCCAACGTCCTGACTTTC.